These T cell receptor beta chains were read from a single sample in a study of regulatory T cells in long-lasting Graves disease. Using its own MiXCR run on the multiplex PCR reads, TCRdb lists one record per CDR3 protein. The sample yields hundreds of thousands of distinct CDR3 sequences, 15% seen once. These same records also appear under a second study, on T cells in Graves' hyperthyroidism and ophthalmopathy.

The input for sequencing was peripheral blood mononuclear cells (PBMCs), taken at new diagnosis, from a patient treated with antithyroid drugs. The source is a woman aged 40 to 49 with Graves disease. The CDR3 runs from the conserved cysteine through the conserved F or W. The D gene is left open where the match is weak. The size entry is marked missing in some rows and otherwise reads once, few, many or a size class.

j_gene: TRBJ2-2
v_gene: TRBV5-1
d_gene: -
abundance: many
CDR3nt: TGCGCCAGCAGCTTGGCCAGGGCTGACACCGGGGAGCTGTTTTTT
CDR3aa: CASSLARADTGELFF

j_gene: TRBJ1-1
v_gene: TRBV2
d_gene: TRBD1
abundance: many
CDR3nt: TGTGCCAGCAGTGAAGGGACAGGGATGAACACTGAAGCTTTCTTT
CDR3aa: CASSEGTGMNTEAFF

j_gene: TRBJ2-5
v_gene: TRBV20-1
d_gene: TRBD1
abundance: few
CDR3nt: TGCAGTGCGAATTACCGGGACAGCCAAGAGACCCAGTACTTC
CDR3aa: CSANYRDSQETQYF

j_gene: TRBJ1-2
v_gene: TRBV19
d_gene: -
abundance: -
CDR3nt: TGTGCCAGTAGGACAGTTCTTGACCCAATAAATGGCTACACCTTC
CDR3aa: CASRTVLDPINGYTF

j_gene: TRBJ2-7
v_gene: TRBV9
d_gene: -
abundance: many
CDR3nt: TGTGCCAGCAGCGTAGTGGAGGAGCCCTACGAGCAGTACTTC
CDR3aa: CASSVVEEPYEQYF

j_gene: TRBJ1-4
v_gene: TRBV11-2
d_gene: TRBD1
abundance: many
CDR3nt: TGTGCCAGCAGCCGATCCGGGACAGATGATGAAAAACTGTTTTTT
CDR3aa: CASSRSGTDDEKLFF

j_gene: TRBJ2-3
v_gene: TRBV11-3
d_gene: TRBD2
abundance: many
CDR3nt: TGTGCCAGCAGCTTAGATCAGGCTAGCGGGAGGGCCACAGATACGCAGTATTTT
CDR3aa: CASSLDQASGRATDTQYF

j_gene: TRBJ2-3
v_gene: TRBV6-5
d_gene: -
abundance: -
CDR3nt: TGTGCCAGCAGTTACGGGGACAGCACAGATACGCAGTATTTT
CDR3aa: CASSYGDSTDTQYF

j_gene: TRBJ2-1
v_gene: TRBV7-3
d_gene: TRBD2
abundance: many
CDR3nt: TGTGCCAGCAGCTCCACCCCGGGGGGGTATGAGCAGTTCTTC
CDR3aa: CASSSTPGGYEQFF

j_gene: TRBJ2-3
v_gene: TRBV5-1
d_gene: TRBD2
abundance: -
CDR3nt: TGCGCCAGCAGCTTGGGGACTAGCGTGGTTTTTTCAGATACGCAGTATTTT
CDR3aa: CASSLGTSVVFSDTQYF

j_gene: TRBJ2-7
v_gene: TRBV12-3/TRBV12-4
d_gene: TRBD1
abundance: -
CDR3nt: TGTGCCAGCACCAGGACAGGGGTGGGAAAGCAGTACTTC
CDR3aa: CASTRTGVGKQYF

j_gene: TRBJ2-7
v_gene: TRBV25-1
d_gene: TRBD1
abundance: once
CDR3nt: TGTGCCAGCAGTGACGCCTCGGGACAGGGGTACGAGCAGTACTTC
CDR3aa: CASSDASGQGYEQYF

j_gene: TRBJ1-3
v_gene: TRBV11-2
d_gene: -
abundance: many
CDR3nt: TGTGCCAGCAGCTTCAAGTACTCTGGAAACACCATATATTTT
CDR3aa: CASSFKYSGNTIYF

j_gene: TRBJ1-5
v_gene: TRBV19
d_gene: -
abundance: few
CDR3nt: TGTGCCAGTAGTATTCCCGGGACCCAGCCCCAGCATTTT
CDR3aa: CASSIPGTQPQHF

j_gene: TRBJ2-7
v_gene: TRBV20-1
d_gene: -
abundance: many
CDR3nt: TGCAGTGCTTCCGGACGTTCCTACGAGCAGTACTTC
CDR3aa: CSASGRSYEQYF

j_gene: TRBJ2-7
v_gene: TRBV3-1
d_gene: -
abundance: few
CDR3nt: TGTGCCAGCAGCCGACTACAGGGATCCGAGCAGTACTTC
CDR3aa: CASSRLQGSEQYF

j_gene: TRBJ1-2
v_gene: TRBV2
d_gene: TRBD1
abundance: many
CDR3nt: TGTGCCAGCAGACGTTCGACAGGGGGCGGCTACACCTTC
CDR3aa: CASRRSTGGGYTF

j_gene: TRBJ2-5
v_gene: TRBV3-1
d_gene: TRBD2
abundance: few
CDR3nt: TGTGCCAGCAGCCAAGGGCTAGCGGGAGTTCAGACCCAGTACTTC
CDR3aa: CASSQGLAGVQTQYF

j_gene: TRBJ1-4
v_gene: TRBV4-1
d_gene: TRBD1
abundance: few
CDR3nt: TGCGCCAGCAGCCAAGTGGGGACAGGGACCGAAAAACTGTTTTTT
CDR3aa: CASSQVGTGTEKLFF

j_gene: TRBJ2-7
v_gene: TRBV19
d_gene: TRBD2
abundance: few
CDR3nt: TGTGCCAGTAGTCCATCAGCGGGAGAATCCTACGAGCAGTACTTC
CDR3aa: CASSPSAGESYEQYF

j_gene: TRBJ1-5
v_gene: TRBV28
d_gene: TRBD1
abundance: many
CDR3nt: TGTGCCAGCAGCCCCGACAGGGAAGGGGGACAGCCCCAGCATTTT
CDR3aa: CASSPDREGGQPQHF

j_gene: TRBJ1-5
v_gene: TRBV11-3
d_gene: -
abundance: -
CDR3nt: TGTGCCAGCAGCTTAGGATTGAGCGGCAATCAGCCCCAGCATTTT
CDR3aa: CASSLGLSGNQPQHF

j_gene: TRBJ2-3
v_gene: TRBV7-9
d_gene: -
abundance: few
CDR3nt: TGTGCCAGCAGCGGGAAAGGGGCCCGGGATACGCAGTATTTT
CDR3aa: CASSGKGARDTQYF

j_gene: TRBJ2-1
v_gene: TRBV2
d_gene: TRBD1
abundance: many
CDR3nt: TGTGCCAGCGGAGGGACAGGGGGCCGGGATGAGCAGTTCTTC
CDR3aa: CASGGTGGRDEQFF

j_gene: TRBJ2-1
v_gene: TRBV11-3
d_gene: -
abundance: many
CDR3nt: TGTGCCAGCAGGTTAGGGTCTCACAGGGGAGGCGATGAGCAGTTCTTC
CDR3aa: CASRLGSHRGGDEQFF

j_gene: TRBJ2-1
v_gene: TRBV3-1
d_gene: -
abundance: -
CDR3nt: TGTGCCAGCAGCCAAAGGGACAGGGTTGATTGGGTCCTAGCGGGAAGGGGATACAATGAGCAGTTCTTC
CDR3aa: CASSQRDRVDWVLAGRGYNEQFF

j_gene: TRBJ2-1
v_gene: TRBV3-1
d_gene: TRBD2
abundance: -
CDR3nt: TGTGCCAGCAGCCAAGCCCTAGCGGGCCCTGGGGATGAGCAGTTCTTC
CDR3aa: CASSQALAGPGDEQFF

j_gene: TRBJ2-1
v_gene: TRBV28
d_gene: TRBD1
abundance: few
CDR3nt: TGTGCCAGCAGTTTACTCGGGACAGGGGCGCACGATGAGCAGTTCTTC
CDR3aa: CASSLLGTGAHDEQFF

j_gene: TRBJ1-5
v_gene: TRBV9
d_gene: -
abundance: few
CDR3nt: TGTGCCAGCAGCGTAGGCAGTGCCCATCAGCCCCAGCATTTT
CDR3aa: CASSVGSAHQPQHF

j_gene: TRBJ2-7
v_gene: TRBV7-9
d_gene: TRBD2
abundance: few
CDR3nt: TGTGCCAGCAGCACTTTAGCGGGCTACGAGCAGTACTTC
CDR3aa: CASSTLAGYEQYF

j_gene: TRBJ1-2
v_gene: TRBV12-3/TRBV12-4
d_gene: -
abundance: -
CDR3nt: TGTGCCAGCAGTCGATCCGGGACTGGCTACACCTTC
CDR3aa: CASSRSGTGYTF

j_gene: TRBJ1-2
v_gene: TRBV20-1
d_gene: TRBD1
abundance: few
CDR3nt: TGCAGTGCTAGAGCCACGACAGGGGGCAGTGGCTACACCTTC
CDR3aa: CSARATTGGSGYTF

j_gene: TRBJ1-1
v_gene: TRBV19
d_gene: -
abundance: few
CDR3nt: TGTGCCAGTAGTATAGGCCATACGAACACTGAAGCTTTCTTT
CDR3aa: CASSIGHTNTEAFF

j_gene: TRBJ1-3
v_gene: TRBV6-2/TRBV6-3
d_gene: TRBD1
abundance: few
CDR3nt: TGTGCCAGCAGTTACTTCGGGACAGGGGCCGGAAACACCATATATTTT
CDR3aa: CASSYFGTGAGNTIYF

j_gene: TRBJ2-1
v_gene: TRBV9
d_gene: -
abundance: many
CDR3nt: TGTGCCAGCAGCGCGGGGAGCTACAATGAGCAGTTCTTC
CDR3aa: CASSAGSYNEQFF

j_gene: TRBJ1-4
v_gene: TRBV30
d_gene: TRBD1
abundance: many
CDR3nt: TGTGCCTGGAGAGCCGGGACAGCGACTGAAAAACTGTTTTTT
CDR3aa: CAWRAGTATEKLFF

j_gene: TRBJ2-7
v_gene: TRBV20-1
d_gene: TRBD1
abundance: many
CDR3nt: TGCAGTGCTCAGGACAGGGAACTTCACGAGCAGTACTTC
CDR3aa: CSAQDRELHEQYF

j_gene: TRBJ2-1
v_gene: TRBV11-1
d_gene: -
abundance: many
CDR3nt: TGTGCCAGCAGCTTAGTAGCCGCAGGGTTGAATGAGCAGTTCTTC
CDR3aa: CASSLVAAGLNEQFF

j_gene: TRBJ2-2
v_gene: TRBV19
d_gene: -
abundance: few
CDR3nt: TGTGCCAGTAGTAAGCCCGGGACGCAAAGATACACCGGGGAGCTGTTTTTT
CDR3aa: CASSKPGTQRYTGELFF

j_gene: TRBJ2-3
v_gene: TRBV2
d_gene: TRBD2
abundance: -
CDR3nt: TGTGCCAGCAGTGAGACTAGCGGTTACACAGATACGCAGTATTTT
CDR3aa: CASSETSGYTDTQYF

j_gene: TRBJ2-5
v_gene: TRBV12-3/TRBV12-4
d_gene: TRBD1
abundance: many
CDR3nt: TGTGCCAGCACGCCTCGGACAGGGGGCTGGGAGACCCAGTACTTC
CDR3aa: CASTPRTGGWETQYF

j_gene: TRBJ2-7
v_gene: TRBV5-1
d_gene: -
abundance: -
CDR3nt: TGCGCCCGCCCACGGGGGCCTCATACACATAACTCCTACGAGCAGTACTTC
CDR3aa: CARPRGPHTHNSYEQYF

j_gene: TRBJ2-1
v_gene: TRBV11-2
d_gene: -
abundance: many
CDR3nt: TGTGCCAGCAGCTTGTGGAGCTCCTACAATGAGCAGTTCTTC
CDR3aa: CASSLWSSYNEQFF

j_gene: TRBJ1-2
v_gene: TRBV6-1
d_gene: TRBD1
abundance: few
CDR3nt: TGTGCCAGCAGACTAGGACAGGGCGGCCATGGCTACACCTTC
CDR3aa: CASRLGQGGHGYTF

j_gene: TRBJ2-1
v_gene: TRBV6-1
d_gene: TRBD2
abundance: many
CDR3nt: TGTGCCAGCAGTACTTTACCGGGACTAGCGGGAGTGGGGTCCTACAATGAGCAGTTCTTC
CDR3aa: CASSTLPGLAGVGSYNEQFF

j_gene: TRBJ2-7
v_gene: TRBV9
d_gene: -
abundance: -
CDR3nt: TGTGCCAGCAGCGCAAGCGGCATCGAGCAGTACTTC
CDR3aa: CASSASGIEQYF

j_gene: TRBJ2-7
v_gene: TRBV27
d_gene: -
abundance: many
CDR3nt: TGTGCCAGCAGTTTATATCACTCGGCCTCCTACGAGCAGTACTTC
CDR3aa: CASSLYHSASYEQYF

j_gene: TRBJ2-2
v_gene: TRBV20-1
d_gene: TRBD1
abundance: -
CDR3nt: TGCAGTGCTAGAACCGGGACAGGGAAAACCGGGGAGCTGTTTTTT
CDR3aa: CSARTGTGKTGELFF

j_gene: TRBJ1-1
v_gene: TRBV4-2
d_gene: -
abundance: few
CDR3nt: TGTGCCAGCAGCCAAGATCTTGTCGAGAACACTGAAGCTTTCTTT
CDR3aa: CASSQDLVENTEAFF

j_gene: TRBJ1-1
v_gene: TRBV2
d_gene: -
abundance: -
CDR3nt: TGTGCCAGCAGACGTGACACCGGCCCTGAAGCTTTCTTT
CDR3aa: CASRRDTGPEAFF

j_gene: TRBJ2-7
v_gene: TRBV11-2
d_gene: -
abundance: many
CDR3nt: TGTGCCAGCAGCTTGACAGGGGCCGGGGGGTACGAGCAGTACTTC
CDR3aa: CASSLTGAGGYEQYF

j_gene: TRBJ2-1
v_gene: TRBV11-2
d_gene: TRBD2
abundance: many
CDR3nt: TGTGCCAGCAGCCGCCGTCCGGGAGGTGGGCACAATGAGCAGTTCTTC
CDR3aa: CASSRRPGGGHNEQFF

j_gene: TRBJ2-3
v_gene: TRBV5-1
d_gene: -
abundance: few
CDR3nt: TGCGCCAGCAGCTTGGGTATCACCAAGGACACAGATACGCAGTATTTT
CDR3aa: CASSLGITKDTDTQYF

j_gene: TRBJ1-5
v_gene: TRBV15
d_gene: TRBD1
abundance: once
CDR3nt: TGTGCCACCAGCAGCGACGGACAGGCGCACCAGCCCCAGCATTTT
CDR3aa: CATSSDGQAHQPQHF

j_gene: TRBJ1-2
v_gene: TRBV15
d_gene: TRBD1
abundance: -
CDR3nt: TGTGCCACCAGCAGAGGAGGGGAGACAGGGATTGGAGGTGGCTACACCTTC
CDR3aa: CATSRGGETGIGGGYTF

j_gene: TRBJ1-3
v_gene: TRBV28
d_gene: -
abundance: few
CDR3nt: TGTGCCAGCAGTTCACCTCGGGGCTCCTCTGGAAACACCATATATTTT
CDR3aa: CASSSPRGSSGNTIYF

j_gene: TRBJ2-5
v_gene: TRBV20-1
d_gene: TRBD2
abundance: many
CDR3nt: TGCAGTGCTAGAAGTAGCGGGAGGATGGGGGAGACCCAGTACTTC
CDR3aa: CSARSSGRMGETQYF

j_gene: TRBJ2-7
v_gene: TRBV20-1
d_gene: TRBD2
abundance: many
CDR3nt: TGCAGTGCTAGCCCCCCCACTAGCGGGAGCCCCGAGCAGTACTTC
CDR3aa: CSASPPTSGSPEQYF

j_gene: TRBJ2-7
v_gene: TRBV28
d_gene: -
abundance: many
CDR3nt: TGTGCCAGCAGTTTCCCGACAGGAAACTCCTACGAGCAGTACTTC
CDR3aa: CASSFPTGNSYEQYF